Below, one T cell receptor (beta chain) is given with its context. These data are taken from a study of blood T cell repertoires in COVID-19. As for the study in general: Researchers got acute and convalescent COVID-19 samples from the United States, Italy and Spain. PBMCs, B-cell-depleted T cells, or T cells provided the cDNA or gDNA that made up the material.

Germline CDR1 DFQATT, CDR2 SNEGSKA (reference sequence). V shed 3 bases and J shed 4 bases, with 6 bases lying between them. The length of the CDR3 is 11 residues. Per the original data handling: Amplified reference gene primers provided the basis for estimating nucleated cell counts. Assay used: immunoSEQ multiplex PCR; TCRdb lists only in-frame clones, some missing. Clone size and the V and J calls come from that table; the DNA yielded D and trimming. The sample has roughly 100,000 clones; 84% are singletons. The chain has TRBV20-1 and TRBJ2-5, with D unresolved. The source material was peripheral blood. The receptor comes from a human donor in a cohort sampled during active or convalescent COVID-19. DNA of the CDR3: TGCAGTGCTAGCCCCGGAGAGACCCAGTACTTC. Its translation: CSASPGETQYF.